This T cell receptor (beta chain) is drawn from a study of T cell repertoires in cytomegalovirus infection. Concerning this clonotype itself: Its antigen is currently unknown.

In TCRdb, the reads were re-called with MiXCR into one record per CDR3 protein. The table has about 830,000 distinct CDR3 sequences, less than 35% seen once. V shed 7 bases and J shed 4 bases, with 13 bases lying between them. The CDR3 is made up of 13 amino acids. The germline V gene has CDR1 SGHAT and CDR2 FQDESV (reference sequence). Study observations and caveats: Cumulated frequencies of public TCR beta families served to identify carriers of CMV plus the relevant HLA.

This specimen was cultured CD8+ T cells from PBMCs, taken from culture after CMV antigen stimulation. The chain links TRBV11-1 to TRBJ2-5; tentatively, D is TRBD1 (5 bases). This sequence was found in a human donor in good health (CMV status not recorded). Some clones in this sample may be carry-over from other donors' samples. CDR3 DNA: TGTGCCAGCACCCCGGGCAGGGTAGAGACCCAGTACTTC. Translated: CASTPGRVETQYF.